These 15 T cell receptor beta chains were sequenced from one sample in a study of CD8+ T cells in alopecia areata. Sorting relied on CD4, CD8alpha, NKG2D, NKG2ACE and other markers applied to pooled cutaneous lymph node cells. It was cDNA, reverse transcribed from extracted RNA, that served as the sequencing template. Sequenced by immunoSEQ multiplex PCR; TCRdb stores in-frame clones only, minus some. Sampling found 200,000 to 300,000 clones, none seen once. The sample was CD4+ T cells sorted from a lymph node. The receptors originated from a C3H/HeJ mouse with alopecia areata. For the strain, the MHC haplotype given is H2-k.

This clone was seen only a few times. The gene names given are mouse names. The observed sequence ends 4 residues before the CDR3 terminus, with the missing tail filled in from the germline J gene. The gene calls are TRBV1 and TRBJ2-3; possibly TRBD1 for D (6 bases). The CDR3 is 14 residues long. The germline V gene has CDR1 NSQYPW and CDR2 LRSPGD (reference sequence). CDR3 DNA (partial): TGCACCTGCAGTGCAGATCACAGGGAAGAA. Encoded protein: CTCSADHREE. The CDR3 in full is CTCSADHREETLYF.

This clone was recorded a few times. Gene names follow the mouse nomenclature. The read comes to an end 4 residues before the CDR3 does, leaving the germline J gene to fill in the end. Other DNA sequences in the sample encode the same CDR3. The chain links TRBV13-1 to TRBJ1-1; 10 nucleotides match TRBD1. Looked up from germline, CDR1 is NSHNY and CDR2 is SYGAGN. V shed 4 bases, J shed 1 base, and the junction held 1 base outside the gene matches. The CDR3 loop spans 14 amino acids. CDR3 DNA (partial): TGTGCCAGCAGTCGGGACAGGGGAAACACA. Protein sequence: CASSRDRGNT. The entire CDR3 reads CASSRDRGNTEVFF.

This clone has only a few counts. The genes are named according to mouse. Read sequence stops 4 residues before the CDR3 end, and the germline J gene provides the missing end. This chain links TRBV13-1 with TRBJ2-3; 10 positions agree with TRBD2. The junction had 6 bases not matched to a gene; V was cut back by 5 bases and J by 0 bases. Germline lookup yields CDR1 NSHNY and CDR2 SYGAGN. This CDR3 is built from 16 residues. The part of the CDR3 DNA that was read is TGTGCCAGCAGCTACTGGGGGGGTCTTAGTGCAGAA. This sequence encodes CASSYWGGLSAE. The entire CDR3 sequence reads CASSYWGGLSAETLYF.

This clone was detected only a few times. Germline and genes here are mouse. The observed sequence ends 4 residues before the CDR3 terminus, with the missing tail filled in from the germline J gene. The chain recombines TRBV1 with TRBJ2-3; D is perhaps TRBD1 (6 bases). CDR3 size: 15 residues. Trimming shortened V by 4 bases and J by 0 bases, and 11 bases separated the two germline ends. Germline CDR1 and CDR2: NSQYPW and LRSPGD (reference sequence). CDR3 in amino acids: CTCSGDKNSAETLYF. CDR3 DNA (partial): TGCACCTGCAGTGGGGACAAGAATAGTGCAGAA.

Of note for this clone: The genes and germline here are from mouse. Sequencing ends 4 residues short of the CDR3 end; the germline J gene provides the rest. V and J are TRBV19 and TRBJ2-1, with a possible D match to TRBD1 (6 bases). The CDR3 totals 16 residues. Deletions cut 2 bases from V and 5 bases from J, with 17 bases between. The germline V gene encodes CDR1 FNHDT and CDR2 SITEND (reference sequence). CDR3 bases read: TGTGCCAGCAGTATTACCGAATGGGACAAACATGCT. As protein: CASSITEWDKHA. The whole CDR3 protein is CASSITEWDKHAEQFF.

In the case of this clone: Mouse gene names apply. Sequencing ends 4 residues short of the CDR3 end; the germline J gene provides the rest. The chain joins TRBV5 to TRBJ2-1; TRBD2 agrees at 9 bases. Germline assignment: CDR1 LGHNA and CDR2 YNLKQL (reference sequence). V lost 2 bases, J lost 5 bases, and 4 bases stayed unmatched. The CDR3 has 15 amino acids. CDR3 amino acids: CASSQHGGADAEQFF. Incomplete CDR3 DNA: TGTGCCAGCAGCCAACATGGGGGGGCGGATGCT.

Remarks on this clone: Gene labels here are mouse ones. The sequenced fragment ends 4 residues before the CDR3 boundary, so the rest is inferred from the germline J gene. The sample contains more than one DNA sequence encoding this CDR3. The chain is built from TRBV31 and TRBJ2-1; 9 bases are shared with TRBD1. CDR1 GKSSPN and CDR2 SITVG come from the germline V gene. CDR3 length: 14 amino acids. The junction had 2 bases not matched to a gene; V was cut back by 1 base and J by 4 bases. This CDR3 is CAWSPGTGYAEQFF. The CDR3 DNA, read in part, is TGTGCCTGGAGTCCCGGGACAGGGTATGCT.

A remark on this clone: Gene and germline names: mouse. The CDR3 DNA, read in part, is TGTGCCAGCAGCCCCGGGACTGGGGGGGCTAGTCAAAAC. This encodes CASSPGTGGASQN. The whole CDR3 reads CASSPGTGGASQNTLYF. The V gene is TRBV5, the J gene TRBJ2-4; 14 bases align to TRBD2. The read finishes 4 residues shy of the CDR3 end, and the germline J gene is used to complete it. Germline values: CDR1 LGHNA, CDR2 YNLKQL (reference sequence). V lost 4 bases and J lost 0; bases outside the gene matches: 3. CDR3 size: 17 residues.

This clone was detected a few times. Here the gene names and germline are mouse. The sequenced CDR3 bases are TGTGCCAGCAGTCTGAACAGTAACCAAGAC. Its protein is CASSLNSNQD. The whole CDR3 region reads CASSLNSNQDTQYF. The chain has TRBV26 and TRBJ2-5; no reliable D call. The DNA ends 4 residues before the CDR3 does, and the rest of the CDR3 is filled in from the germline J gene. V was cut by 2 bases and J by 0 bases, with 6 bases left in between. Germline-derived CDR1 and CDR2 are KGHPV and FQNQEV (reference sequence). This CDR3 comprises 14 residues.

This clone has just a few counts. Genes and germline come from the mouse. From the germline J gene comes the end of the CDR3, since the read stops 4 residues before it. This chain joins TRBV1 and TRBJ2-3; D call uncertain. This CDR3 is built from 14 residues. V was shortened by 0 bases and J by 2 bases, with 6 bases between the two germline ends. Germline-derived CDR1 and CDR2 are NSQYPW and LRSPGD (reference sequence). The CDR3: CTCSAEVNAETLYF. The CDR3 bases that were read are TGCACCTGCAGTGCAGAGGTCAATGCAGAA.

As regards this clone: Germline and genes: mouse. CDR3 DNA (partial): TGTGCCAGCAGCCTGGGACAGGGGAATAATTCGCCC. It codes for CASSLGQGNNSP. The CDR3 in its entirety is CASSLGQGNNSPLYF. This chain uses TRBV5 with TRBJ1-6; 10 bases are a match to TRBD1. The read is 3 residues too short to cover the CDR3 end, so that end is filled in from the germline J gene. TRBJ1-6 is an ORF, and what it does is uncertain. The CDR3 has 15 residues. V was clipped by 4 bases and J by 5 bases; unmatched bases: 2. Germline V gene lookup returns CDR1 LGHNA and CDR2 YNLKQL (reference sequence).

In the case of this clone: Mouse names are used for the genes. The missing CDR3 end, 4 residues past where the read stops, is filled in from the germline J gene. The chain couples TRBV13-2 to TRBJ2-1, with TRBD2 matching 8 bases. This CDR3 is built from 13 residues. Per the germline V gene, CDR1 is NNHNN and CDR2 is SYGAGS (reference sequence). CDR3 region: CASGGGGATEQFF. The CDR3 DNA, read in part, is TGTGCCAGCGGTGGGGGGGGCGCGACT.

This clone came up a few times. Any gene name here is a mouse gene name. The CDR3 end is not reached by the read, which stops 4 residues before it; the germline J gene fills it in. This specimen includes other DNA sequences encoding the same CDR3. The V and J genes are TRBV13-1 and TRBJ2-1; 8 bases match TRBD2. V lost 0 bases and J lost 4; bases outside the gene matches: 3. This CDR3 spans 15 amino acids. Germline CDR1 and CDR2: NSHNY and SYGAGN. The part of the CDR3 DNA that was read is TGTGCCAGCAGTGATGCCCCTGGGGGGTATGCT. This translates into CASSDAPGGYA. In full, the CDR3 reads CASSDAPGGYAEQFF.

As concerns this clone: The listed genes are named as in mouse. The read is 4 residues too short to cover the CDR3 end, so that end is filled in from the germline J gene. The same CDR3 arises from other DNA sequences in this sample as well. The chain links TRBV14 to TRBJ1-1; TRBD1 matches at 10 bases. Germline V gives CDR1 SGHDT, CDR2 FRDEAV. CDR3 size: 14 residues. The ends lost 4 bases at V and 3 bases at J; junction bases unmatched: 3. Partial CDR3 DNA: TGTGCCAGCAGTCCCGGGACAGGGGACACA. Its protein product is CASSPGTGDT. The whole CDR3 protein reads CASSPGTGDTEVFF.

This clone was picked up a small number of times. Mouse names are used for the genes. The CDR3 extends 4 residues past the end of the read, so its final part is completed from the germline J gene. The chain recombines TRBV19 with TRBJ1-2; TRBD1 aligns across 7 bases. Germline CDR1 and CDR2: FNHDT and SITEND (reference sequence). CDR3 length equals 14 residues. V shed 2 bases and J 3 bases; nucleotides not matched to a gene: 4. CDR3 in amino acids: CASSIGRGDSDYTF. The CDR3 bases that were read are TGTGCCAGCAGTATTGGCAGGGGGGACTCC.